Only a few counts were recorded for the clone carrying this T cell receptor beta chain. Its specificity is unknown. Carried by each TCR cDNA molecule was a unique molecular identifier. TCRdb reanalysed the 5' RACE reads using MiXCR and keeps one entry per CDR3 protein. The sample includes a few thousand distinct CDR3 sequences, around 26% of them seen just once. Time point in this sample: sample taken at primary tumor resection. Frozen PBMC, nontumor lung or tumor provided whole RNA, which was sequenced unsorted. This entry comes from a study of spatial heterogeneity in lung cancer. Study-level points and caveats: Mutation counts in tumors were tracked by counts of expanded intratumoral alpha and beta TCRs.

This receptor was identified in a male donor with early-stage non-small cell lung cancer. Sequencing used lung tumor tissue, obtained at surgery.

Written as DNA, the CDR3 is TGCAGCGTTGATCTGGCGGGGGCCGGTGAGACCCAGTACTTC. This encodes CSVDLAGAGETQYF. The chain links TRBV29-1 to TRBJ2-5; D may be TRBD2 (7 bases). Germline assignment: CDR1 SQVTM and CDR2 ANQGSEA. V lost 3 bases and J lost 5, with 16 bases in between. This CDR3 is built from 14 residues.